A selection of T cell receptor beta chains follows, all from one sample in a study of blood T cell repertoires in COVID-19. Using immunoSEQ multiplex PCR, the repertoire was profiled, and TCRdb retains in-frame clones only, with some absent. The top ten clones hold about 5.5% of a sample with 100,000 to 150,000 clones, roughly four fifths of them seen once. Sequences were obtained from peripheral blood. The receptors come from a man older than 75 with COVID-19, enrolled during active disease. Each CDR3 is given with its conserved first and last residue. The D gene is left open where the match is weak. For some rows the clone size is stated as once, few or many, or as a class when expanded; others skip it.

v_call: TRBV1
j_call: TRBJ2-3
d_call: -
clone_size: -
cdr3_aa: CTSSQETCRGRGTDTQYF

v_call: TRBV3-1/TRBV3-2
j_call: TRBJ2-7
d_call: TRBD2
clone_size: few
cdr3_aa: CASSQSLAGGREQYF

v_call: TRBV6-5
j_call: TRBJ2-7
d_call: -
clone_size: -
cdr3_aa: CASSRGRGEQYF

v_call: TRBV3-1/TRBV3-2
j_call: TRBJ1-5
d_call: -
clone_size: -
cdr3_aa: CASSQVADQPQHF

v_call: TRBV2
j_call: TRBJ2-7
d_call: TRBD1
clone_size: -
cdr3_aa: CATRTGAGSYEQYF

v_call: TRBV30
j_call: TRBJ2-7
d_call: TRBD2
clone_size: once
cdr3_aa: CAWSAGTSSYEQYF

v_call: TRBV27
j_call: TRBJ1-5
d_call: TRBD1
clone_size: -
cdr3_aa: CASSLWAGGDTDQPQHF

v_call: TRBV2
j_call: TRBJ2-7
d_call: -
clone_size: many
cdr3_aa: CASSLLPSYEQYF

v_call: TRBV28
j_call: TRBJ1-3
d_call: TRBD1
clone_size: once
cdr3_aa: CASSPWTGSTGNTIYF

v_call: TRBV9
j_call: TRBJ2-5
d_call: -
clone_size: -
cdr3_aa: CASSVGSSPRGETQYF

v_call: TRBV5-4
j_call: TRBJ2-7
d_call: -
clone_size: -
cdr3_aa: CASSFNTYEQYF

v_call: TRBV4-3
j_call: TRBJ2-3
d_call: TRBD2
clone_size: -
cdr3_aa: CASSQDGREGTDTQYF

v_call: TRBV4-2
j_call: TRBJ2-2
d_call: TRBD2
clone_size: -
cdr3_aa: CASSQGSGMDTGELFF

v_call: TRBV7-9
j_call: TRBJ1-6
d_call: -
clone_size: -
cdr3_aa: CASSLGGSRNSPLHF

v_call: TRBV19
j_call: TRBJ1-5
d_call: TRBD1
clone_size: -
cdr3_aa: CASSIERWDRGQGAQPQHF

v_call: TRBV28
j_call: TRBJ2-3
d_call: -
clone_size: -
cdr3_aa: CASSLSADTQYF

v_call: TRBV3-1/TRBV3-2
j_call: TRBJ2-6
d_call: -
clone_size: -
cdr3_aa: CASSPLGGLSSGANVLTF

v_call: TRBV28
j_call: TRBJ2-5
d_call: -
clone_size: -
cdr3_aa: CASSLGGVETQYF

v_call: TRBV3-1/TRBV3-2
j_call: TRBJ2-1
d_call: TRBD2
clone_size: -
cdr3_aa: CASSGLSVAGEGDEQFF

v_call: TRBV2
j_call: TRBJ1-4
d_call: -
clone_size: once
cdr3_aa: CASTPEGREKLFF

v_call: TRBV6-5
j_call: TRBJ2-7
d_call: TRBD2
clone_size: -
cdr3_aa: CASSYQLAGHSYEQYF

v_call: TRBV11-2
j_call: TRBJ1-4
d_call: -
clone_size: few
cdr3_aa: CASSPRGGTGNEKLFF

v_call: TRBV7-2
j_call: TRBJ2-1
d_call: -
clone_size: -
cdr3_aa: CASSGKRVSYNEQFF

v_call: TRBV24-1
j_call: TRBJ2-7
d_call: -
clone_size: many
cdr3_aa: CATSDQGREQYF

v_call: TRBV28
j_call: TRBJ2-1
d_call: -
clone_size: -
cdr3_aa: CASSLYSGDFYNEQFF

v_call: TRBV19
j_call: TRBJ2-3
d_call: -
clone_size: -
cdr3_aa: CASSGGAPGTQYF

v_call: TRBV13
j_call: TRBJ2-7
d_call: TRBD2
clone_size: many
cdr3_aa: CASSPGTSGPAYEQYF

v_call: TRBV9
j_call: TRBJ1-6
d_call: -
clone_size: -
cdr3_aa: CASSGRAANSPLHF

v_call: TRBV18
j_call: TRBJ2-2
d_call: TRBD2
clone_size: -
cdr3_aa: CASSPLKLAGGPFANTGELFF

v_call: TRBV2
j_call: TRBJ2-3
d_call: TRBD1
clone_size: -
cdr3_aa: CASSYRDRGTDTQYF

v_call: TRBV19
j_call: TRBJ2-7
d_call: TRBD2
clone_size: once
cdr3_aa: CASSDSGTSGYEQYF

v_call: TRBV18
j_call: TRBJ1-1
d_call: -
clone_size: -
cdr3_aa: CASSPHKNTEAFF

v_call: TRBV13
j_call: TRBJ2-3
d_call: -
clone_size: few
cdr3_aa: CASSLRGFSTDTQYF

v_call: TRBV10-2
j_call: TRBJ1-5
d_call: TRBD1
clone_size: -
cdr3_aa: CASSTGAYSNQPQHF

v_call: TRBV6-2/TRBV6-3
j_call: TRBJ1-1
d_call: -
clone_size: few
cdr3_aa: CASSLAPYGNTEAFF

v_call: TRBV5-1
j_call: TRBJ2-2
d_call: TRBD1
clone_size: few
cdr3_aa: CASSTEGARTGELFF

v_call: TRBV28
j_call: TRBJ2-1
d_call: -
clone_size: -
cdr3_aa: CASSPGRGSIDNEQFF

v_call: TRBV2
j_call: TRBJ2-1
d_call: TRBD1
clone_size: -
cdr3_aa: CASLDDRANNEQFF

v_call: TRBV6-2/TRBV6-3
j_call: TRBJ2-1
d_call: TRBD2
clone_size: -
cdr3_aa: CASSSARGGRQENEQFF

v_call: TRBV12-3/TRBV12-4
j_call: TRBJ1-1
d_call: -
clone_size: -
cdr3_aa: CASSQGGTEAFF